The sequence of this T cell receptor (beta chain) was determined in a study of blood T cell repertoires in COVID-19. Study-wide background: Some COVID-19 samples were acute and others convalescent; all came from the United States, Italy and Spain. The analysed material was cDNA or gDNA that came from T cells, B-cell-depleted T cells, or PBMCs.

Authors' methods: Quantification of nucleated cells was approximated via reference gene primer amplification. Measured with immunoSEQ multiplex PCR; TCRdb has only the in-frame clones, and not every one. V and J calls and clone size follow that table, whereas D and trimming were derived from the DNA. The sample has 120,000 to 150,000 clones; 88% are singletons. Germline V gene sequence: CDR1 MGHRA, CDR2 YSYEKL. Trimming removed 1 base from V and 5 bases from J; junction bases left unmatched: 4. The CDR3 covers 15 residues. The sample consisted of peripheral blood. The chain combines TRBV4-1 with TRBJ2-2; TRBD1 aligns across 7 bases. The clonotype was recovered from a human donor in a cohort sampled during active COVID-19. CDR3: CASSQVDRVTGELFF. CDR3 nucleotides: TGCGCCAGCAGCCAAGTCGACAGGGTTACCGGGGAGCTGTTTTTT.